This TCR beta chain was profiled in a study of blood T cell repertoires in COVID-19. Study background: Material from acute and convalescent COVID-19 was sourced from the United States, Italy and Spain. The analysed material was cDNA or gDNA that came from T cells, B-cell-depleted T cells, or PBMCs.

Authors' methods: Reference gene primers were amplified, and this amplification served to estimate nucleated cell counts. Generated by immunoSEQ multiplex PCR, the TCRdb table keeps only in-frame clones and is missing some. V and J calls and clone size come straight from that table; D and trimming were deduced from the DNA. The sample consists of about 250,000 clones, approximately 89% of them appearing once. Germline CDR1 is SGHAT and CDR2 is FQNNGV. V lost 4 bases to trimming and J lost 5 bases, with 8 bases between them. The CDR3 contains 13 residues. The sequence came from a woman aged 55-69 years who had recovered from COVID-19. Specimen: peripheral blood. The V and J genes are TRBV11-2 and TRBJ1-4; possibly TRBD1 for D (5 bases). The CDR3 is CASSWAGNEKLFF. CDR3 in DNA: TGTGCCAGCAGCTGGGCAGGGAATGAAAAACTGTTTTTT.